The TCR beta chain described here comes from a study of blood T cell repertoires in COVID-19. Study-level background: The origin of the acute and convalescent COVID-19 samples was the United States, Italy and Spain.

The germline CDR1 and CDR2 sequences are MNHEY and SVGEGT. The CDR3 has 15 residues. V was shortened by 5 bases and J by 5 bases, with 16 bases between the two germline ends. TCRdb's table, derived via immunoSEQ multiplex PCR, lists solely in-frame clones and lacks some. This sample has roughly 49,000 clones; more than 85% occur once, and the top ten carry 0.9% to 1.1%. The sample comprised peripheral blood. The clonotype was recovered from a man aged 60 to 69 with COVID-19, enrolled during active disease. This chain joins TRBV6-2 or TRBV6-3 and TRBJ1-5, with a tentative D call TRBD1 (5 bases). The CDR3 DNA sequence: TGTGCCAGCAGTCCCGGGACTGTAACCTATCAGCCCCAGCATTTT. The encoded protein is CASSPGTVTYQPQHF.